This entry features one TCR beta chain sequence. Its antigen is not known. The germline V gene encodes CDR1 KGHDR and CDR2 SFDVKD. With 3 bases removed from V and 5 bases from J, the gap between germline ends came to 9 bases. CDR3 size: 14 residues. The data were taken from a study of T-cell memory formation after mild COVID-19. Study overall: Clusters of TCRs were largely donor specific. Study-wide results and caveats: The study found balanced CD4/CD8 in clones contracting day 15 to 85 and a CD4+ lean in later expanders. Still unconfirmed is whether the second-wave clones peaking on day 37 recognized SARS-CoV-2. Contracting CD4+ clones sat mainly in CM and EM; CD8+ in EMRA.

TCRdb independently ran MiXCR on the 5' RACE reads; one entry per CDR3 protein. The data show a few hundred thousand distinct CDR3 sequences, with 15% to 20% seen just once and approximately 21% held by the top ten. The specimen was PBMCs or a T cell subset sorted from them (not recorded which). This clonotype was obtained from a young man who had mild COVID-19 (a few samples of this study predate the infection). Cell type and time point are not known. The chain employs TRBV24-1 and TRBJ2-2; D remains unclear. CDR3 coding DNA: TGTGCCACCAGTGATGAGAAGTTTACCGGGGAGCTGTTTTTT. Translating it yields CATSDEKFTGELFF.